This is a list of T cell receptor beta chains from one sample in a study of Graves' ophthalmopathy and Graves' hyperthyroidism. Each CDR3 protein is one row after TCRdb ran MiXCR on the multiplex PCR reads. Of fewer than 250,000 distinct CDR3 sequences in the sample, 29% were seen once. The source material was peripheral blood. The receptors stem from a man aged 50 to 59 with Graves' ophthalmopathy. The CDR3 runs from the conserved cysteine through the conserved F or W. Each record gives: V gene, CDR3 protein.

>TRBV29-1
CSVVLAGAYEQYF
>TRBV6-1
CASSAGTLGEPQHF
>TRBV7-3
CASSPLDRGDGGYGYTF
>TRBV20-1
CSGTSGSPPGELFF
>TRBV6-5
CASSHRGPGNTIYF
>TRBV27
CASSFSQEGYGYTF
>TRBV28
CASSLQDRLALHF
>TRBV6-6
CASRREIGSGDTYEQYF
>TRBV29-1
CSVDDSEETQYF
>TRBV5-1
CASSSQPGLAAYEQYF
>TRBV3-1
CASSQDLAANTGELFF
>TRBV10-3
CATQGSGRAAYEQYF
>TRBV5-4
CASSLSAGGGETQYF
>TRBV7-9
CASSPPRGYEQYF
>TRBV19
CASTKGQSYNQPQHF
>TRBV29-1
CSVETPGGNIQYF
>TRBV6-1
CASSELTGQGSYEQYF
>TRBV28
CASSPRTSGGDKQYF
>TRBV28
CASRPGQGGYTGELFF
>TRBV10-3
CAISGDWEAFF
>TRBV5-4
CASSLTGEETQYF
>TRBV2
CASSGVGLGAEAFF
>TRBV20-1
CSADPDYEQYF
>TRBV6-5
CAREGRLDSYEQYF
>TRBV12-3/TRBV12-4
CASSFSDRGHRETQYF
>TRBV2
CASSQDGTGGVQPQHF
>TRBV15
CATSRDRGLAGEGGELFF
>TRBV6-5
CASRRDDEQYF
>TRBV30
CAWIQRWPGGDRAHEQYF
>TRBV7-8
CATKTANTGELFF
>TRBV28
CASSLSSVGETQYF
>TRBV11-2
CASSLGAGGPYEQYF
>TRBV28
CAIQTGASGFGYTF
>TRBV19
CASSITGPNEQYF
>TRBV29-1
CSVRGSYEQYF
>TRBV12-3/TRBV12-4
CASKFGPGARYF
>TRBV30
CAWSRQGDTEAFF
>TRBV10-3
CATQSAGDEQYF
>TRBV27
CASSAGTSREAFF
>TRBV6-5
CASRPERGRAEAFF
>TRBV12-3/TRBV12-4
CAISQGSTEAFF
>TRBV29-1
CSVEMDAYGYTF
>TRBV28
CASSSRTVSGF
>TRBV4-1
CASSQVAGGRDYGYTF
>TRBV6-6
CASSFNSGGGPSGELFF
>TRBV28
CASSTPLLETQYF
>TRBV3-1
CASSQQQVGGVREQYF
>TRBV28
CASSSSNSGTGVTGELFF
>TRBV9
CASSPRGGREDEQYF
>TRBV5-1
CASSLEAGGGYEQYF
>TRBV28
CASSKSIAGKETQYF
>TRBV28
CASSTLGYEQYF
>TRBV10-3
CAISVAGGRGEQYF
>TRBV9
CASSVGLAVYEQYF
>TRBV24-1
CATSDFGPAGQYF
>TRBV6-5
CASSYGQGWNYEQYF
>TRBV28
CASTRTDWSGQPQHF
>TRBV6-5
CASSYGVYSYEQYF